These 27 T cell receptor beta chains were all obtained from the same sample, sequenced in a study of CD8 T cells in ankylosing spondylitis. Study conclusions and caveats: For ankylosing spondylitis blood, a TCR beta motif of seven to nine highly homologous variants appeared characteristic.

Antigen specificity for these receptors is unknown. In TCRdb, the 5' RACE reads were re-called with MiXCR into one record per CDR3 protein. The data show about 450,000 distinct CDR3 sequences, roughly 27% seen once. The specimen was blood, either unsorted or a sorted T cell fraction (not recorded which). These receptors all come from a male donor with ankylosing spondylitis.

This clonotype was seen more than once but under ten times. The chain employs TRBV5-1 and TRBJ2-1; 9 nucleotides align to TRBD1. CDR1 and CDR2 from the germline V gene are SGHRS and YFSETQ. The V gene end was trimmed by 7 bases and the J gene end by 4 bases; junction bases not matched to a gene: 12. The CDR3 extends over 16 amino acids. Written as DNA, the CDR3 is TGCGCCAGCGGAAAACAACAGGGGGCGGGTTACAATGAGCAGTTCTTC. It codes for CASGKQQGAGYNEQFF.

The V gene is TRBV24-1, the J gene TRBJ2-1; D gene ambiguous. CDR3 length: 15 residues. Germline assignment: CDR1 KGHDR and CDR2 SFDVKD. Trimming removed 1 base from V and 1 base from J, with 7 bases in between. The CDR3 reads CATSDLGASYNEQFF. As DNA, the CDR3 is TGTGCCACCAGTGATTTAGGCGCATCCTACAATGAGCAGTTCTTC.

DNA for the CDR3: TGTGCCAGCAGCCTGGACAGGGTAGATACGCAGTATTTT. Protein product: CASSLDRVDTQYF. V gene TRBV9 combines with J gene TRBJ2-3, with 8 bases lining up with TRBD1. From germline, CDR1 is SGDLS and CDR2 YYNGEE. Trimming took 4 bases from V and 5 from J; bases not matched to a gene: 3. The CDR3 extends over 13 amino acids.

CDR3 sequence: CASSEIGVETQYF. Here the CDR3 DNA reads TGTGCCAGCAGTGAAATAGGGGTAGAGACCCAGTACTTC. V and J are TRBV2 and TRBJ2-5; D might be TRBD1 (5 bases). Looked up from germline, CDR1 is SNHLY and CDR2 is FYNNEI. The CDR3 is 13 amino acids. V was clipped by 2 bases and J by 4 bases, with 8 bases between them. Full variable domain (outside the CDR3, taken from reference TRBV2 and TRBJ2-5): EPEVTQTPSHQVTQMGQEVILRCVPISNHLYFYWYRQILGQKVEFLVSFYNNEISEKSEIFDDQFSVERPDGSNFTLKIRSTKLEDSAMYFCASSEIGVETQYFGPGTRLLVL.

The V call is TRBV12-3 or TRBV12-4, the J call TRBJ2-7, with D tentatively TRBD1 (5 bases). Trimming pared 5 bases from V and 7 bases from J, leaving 12 bases between. The CDR3 runs to 12 residues. CDR3: CASSPDSVEQYF. The CDR3 DNA is TGTGCCAGCAGTCCCGACAGTGTTGAGCAGTACTTC.

This clonotype was detected only a few times. CDR3 in amino acids: CSVEDRAKVPDTQYF. The DNA for the CDR3 is TGCAGCGTTGAAGATCGGGCCAAGGTCCCAGATACGCAGTATTTT. This chain links TRBV29-1 with TRBJ2-3; D is unclear. Germline values: CDR1 SQVTM, CDR2 ANQGSEA. V lost 0 bases and J 4 bases, leaving 14 bases between the germline ends. This CDR3 has 15 amino acids.

This chain links TRBV20-1 with TRBJ2-2; either TRBD1 or TRBD2 may fit D (6 bases each). The CDR3 length is 12 residues. Trimming took off 5 bases at V and 7 bases at J, with 11 bases between the two ends. Germline V gene sequence: CDR1 DFQATT, CDR2 SNEGSKA (reference sequence). CDR3 in amino acids: CSAGGQSGELFF. Written as DNA, the CDR3 is TGCAGTGCTGGGGGGCAGAGCGGGGAGCTGTTTTTT.

The chain uses TRBV7-9 and TRBJ2-5, with D perhaps matching TRBD2 (6 bases). The CDR3 sequence is 15 residues long. The V end lost 5 bases, the J end lost 1 base, and 14 bases lay between the germline ends. CDR1 is SEHNR, CDR2 FQNEAQ, per germline (reference sequence). The chain's CDR3 is CASSRALGGQETQYF. The DNA of the CDR3 is TGTGCCAGCAGCCGAGCTTTGGGGGGCCAAGAGACCCAGTACTTC.

The V and J genes are TRBV19 and TRBJ2-1, with TRBD2 matching over 7 bases. V gave up 2 bases and J gave up 7 bases; unmatched junction bases: 2. The CDR3 length is 13 residues. Per germline, CDR1 LNHDA and CDR2 SQIVND (reference sequence). Here the CDR3 reads CASSINGRNEQFF. The DNA for the CDR3 is TGTGCCAGTAGTATAAACGGGAGGAATGAGCAGTTCTTC.

V gene TRBV15 combines with J gene TRBJ2-5; 14 bases line up with TRBD2. The trim removed 5 bases at V and 5 bases at J, leaving 7 bases unmatched. The CDR3 spans 16 residues. CDR1 and CDR2 (germline): LNHNV, YYDKDF (reference sequence). The CDR3, as DNA: TGTGCCACCAGCCCCGGACTAGCGGGAGGTGGGGAGACCCAGTACTTC. Encoded protein: CATSPGLAGGGETQYF.

This clonotype occurred a few times. This chain uses TRBV19 with TRBJ1-4, with D hard to call. Trimming removed 5 bases at V and 0 bases at J, with 7 bases between. The CDR3 covers 14 residues. Germline-derived CDR1 and CDR2 are LNHDA and SQIVND (reference sequence). CDR3 DNA sequence: TGTGCCAGTAGTTCGGTTTCAACTAATGAAAAACTGTTTTTT. This sequence encodes CASSSVSTNEKLFF.

In this sample, this clonotype turned up many times. The chain is built from TRBV24-1 and TRBJ1-2, with D uncertain. Germline CDR1 reads KGHDR; CDR2 reads SFDVKD. The CDR3 totals 15 residues. Trimming cost V 3 bases and J 9 bases, with 19 bases left between them. The CDR3 nucleotides read TGTGCCACCAGTGATGAGTCGGCGGACGCCAGGAGCTACACCTTC. Protein product: CATSDESADARSYTF.

This rearrangement joins TRBV20-1 to TRBJ1-1; D might be TRBD1 (6 bases). Germline CDR1 DFQATT, CDR2 SNEGSKA (reference sequence). The V and J ends lost 0 bases and 7 bases respectively, with 15 bases between them. This CDR3 comprises 14 residues. Here the CDR3 DNA reads TGCAGTGCTAGAGATCTCGGGACACCTTTTGAAGCTTTCTTT. This codes for CSARDLGTPFEAFF.

This clonotype was observed a handful of times. The gene calls are TRBV20-1 and TRBJ2-1; TRBD2 is a possible D gene (7 bases). The germline gives CDR1 DFQATT, CDR2 SNEGSKA (reference sequence). Trimming removed 1 base at V and 4 bases at J, with 14 bases between. The CDR3 covers 15 residues. The chain's CDR3 is CSARGGGRGYNEQFF. Written as DNA, the CDR3 is TGCAGTGCTAGAGGAGGGGGGAGGGGTTACAATGAGCAGTTCTTC.

The rearrangement joins TRBV5-1 to TRBJ2-2; D remains ambiguous. V was pared by 6 bases and J by 0 bases, with 9 bases between. The length of the CDR3 is 14 residues. Germline V gene sequence: CDR1 SGHRS, CDR2 YFSETQ. In DNA, the CDR3 is TGCGCCAGCACGGGTATCGCGAACACCGGGGAGCTGTTTTTT. As protein: CASTGIANTGELFF.

V is TRBV20-1 and J is TRBJ2-1, with 9 bases fitting TRBD2. Unmatched junction bases numbered 5, after V lost 1 base and J lost 13 bases. The CDR3 totals 12 residues. Germline V gives CDR1 DFQATT, CDR2 SNEGSKA (reference sequence). The CDR3 reads CSARGLAEPQFF. As DNA, the CDR3 is TGCAGTGCTAGAGGACTAGCGGAACCACAGTTCTTC.

This clonotype has just a few counts. The rearrangement links TRBV29-1 to TRBJ2-2; D unclear. CDR3 length equals 13 residues. Per germline, CDR1 SQVTM and CDR2 ANQGSEA. V was cut by 4 bases and J by 4 bases, with 10 bases left in between. DNA of the CDR3: TGCAGCGTTGCCAGAGCTACCACCGGGGAGCTGTTTTTT. Encoded protein: CSVARATTGELFF.

V usage is TRBV30 and J usage is TRBJ2-1; no clear D. V lost 4 bases and J 8 bases, leaving 15 bases between the germline ends. The germline CDR1 and CDR2 sequences are GTSNPN and SVGIG (reference sequence). The CDR3 loop spans 13 amino acids. CDR3 coding DNA: TGTGCCTGGATCCCACGAACCGTGTATGAGCAGTTCTTC. Translating gives CAWIPRTVYEQFF. The variable domain in full, with the rest retrieved from reference TRBV30 and TRBJ2-1, is SQTIHQWPATLVQPVGSPLSLECTVEGTSNPNLYWYRQAAGRGLQLLFYSVGIGQISSEVPQNLSASRPQDRQFILSSKKLLLSDSGFYLCAWIPRTVYEQFFGPGTRLTVL.

V gene TRBV5-5 combines with J gene TRBJ2-5; D might be TRBD1 (6 bases). V lost 3 bases, J lost 2 bases, and 11 bases lay in between. The CDR3 runs to 14 residues. Germline CDR1 SGHKS, CDR2 YYEKEE (reference sequence). The CDR3 protein is CASSSWTEQETQYF. The CDR3 DNA reads TGTGCCAGCAGCTCCTGGACAGAGCAAGAGACCCAGTACTTC. The whole variable domain, remainder taken from reference TRBV5-5 and TRBJ2-5, is DAGVTQSPTHLIKTRGQQVTLRCSPISGHKSVSWYQQVLGQGPQFIFQYYEKEERGRGNFPDRFSARQFPNYSSELNVNALLLGDSALYLCASSSWTEQETQYFGPGTRLLVL.

The V gene is TRBV12-3 or TRBV12-4, the J gene TRBJ2-1; the D gene is possibly TRBD2 (5 bases). V gave up 5 bases and J gave up 4 bases, with 12 bases separating them. The CDR3 consists of 14 residues. The DNA of the CDR3 is TGTGCCAGCAGTGACGAGGGCCGATACAATGAGCAGTTCTTC. Translation gives CASSDEGRYNEQFF.

This clonotype was detected only a few times. The V gene is TRBV10-3, the J gene TRBJ2-1; 8 nucleotides agree with TRBD2. The V gene end was trimmed by 7 bases and the J gene end by 6 bases; junction bases not matched to a gene: 8. The CDR3 loop spans 14 amino acids. The germline V gene encodes CDR1 ENHRY and CDR2 SYGVKD. The CDR3: CAITTGLDGNEQFF. In nucleotides, the CDR3 is TGTGCCATCACTACGGGACTAGACGGCAATGAGCAGTTCTTC.

The V call is TRBV6-1, the J call TRBJ2-1, with 9 bases that match TRBD2. With 6 bases clipped from V and 2 bases from J, the junction kept 8 bases outside the gene matches. The CDR3 has 16 amino acids. Germline V gives CDR1 MNHNS, CDR2 SASEGT. The CDR3 sequence: CASRGLAPETYNEQFF. CDR3 nucleotide sequence: TGTGCCAGCAGAGGACTAGCGCCAGAGACCTACAATGAGCAGTTCTTC.

The chain links TRBV5-1 to TRBJ2-2; TRBD1 matches at 7 bases. CDR1 and CDR2 (germline): SGHRS, YFSETQ. The V segment lost 0 bases and the J segment 6 bases; nucleotides outside the gene matches: 2. The CDR3 is 14 amino acids. The CDR3 nucleotides read TGCGCCAGCAGCTTGGTACAGGGGCCCGGGGAGCTGTTTTTT. Its translation: CASSLVQGPGELFF. The full variable domain, in which reference TRBV5-1 and TRBJ2-2 provide the parts outside the CDR3, is KAGVTQTPRYLIKTRGQQVTLSCSPISGHRSVSWYQQTPGQGLQFLFEYFSETQRNKGNFPGRFSGRQFSNSRSEMNVSTLELGDSALYLCASSLVQGPGELFFGEGSRLTVL.

In this sample, this clonotype turned up a few times. The chain recombines TRBV11-3 with TRBJ1-1; 8 nucleotides match TRBD1. CDR1 SGHNT and CDR2 YENEEA come from the germline V gene. The CDR3 consists of 15 residues. The trim removed 5 bases at V and 1 base at J, leaving 6 bases unmatched. The CDR3 reads CASSRSTGANTEAFF. The CDR3 coding sequence is TGTGCCAGCAGCCGATCGACAGGGGCGAACACTGAAGCTTTCTTT. Combining the CDR3 with reference TRBV11-3 and TRBJ1-1 gives the whole variable domain EAGVVQSPRYKIIEKKQPVAFWCNPISGHNTLYWYLQNLGQGPELLIRYENEEAVDDSQLPKDRFSAERLKGVDSTLKIQPAELGDSAVYLCASSRSTGANTEAFFGQGTRLTVV.

This clonotype occurred a few times. The chain employs TRBV4-2 and TRBJ1-5; D possibly corresponds to TRBD1 (5 bases). V lost 4 bases to trimming and J lost 2 bases, with 12 bases between them. Germline lookup yields CDR1 LGHNA and CDR2 YNFKEQ. The CDR3 is 15 amino acids. This CDR3 reads CASSLLQAGNQPQHF. The CDR3 nucleotides read TGTGCCAGCAGCCTCCTACAGGCCGGCAATCAGCCCCAGCATTTT.

This clonotype was observed a handful of times. The chain couples TRBV18 to TRBJ1-2; TRBD1 is a possible D gene (6 bases). Germline V gene data show CDR1 as KGHSH and CDR2 as LQKENI. The CDR3 totals 13 residues. Trimming shortened V by 3 bases and J by 6 bases, and 11 bases separated the two germline ends. In nucleotides, the CDR3 is TGTGCCAGCTCACCGAGGGGGGCCGATGGCTACACCTTC. Its protein product is CASSPRGADGYTF.

The chain couples TRBV30 to TRBJ1-1; D is possibly TRBD1 (5 bases). The CDR3 contains 13 residues. V was pared by 4 bases and J by 5 bases, with 14 bases between. The germline CDR1 and CDR2 sequences are GTSNPN and SVGIG (reference sequence). DNA of the CDR3: TGTGCCTGGATCGGGGGGTCGGGGACTGAAGCTTTCTTT. Amino acids: CAWIGGSGTEAFF.